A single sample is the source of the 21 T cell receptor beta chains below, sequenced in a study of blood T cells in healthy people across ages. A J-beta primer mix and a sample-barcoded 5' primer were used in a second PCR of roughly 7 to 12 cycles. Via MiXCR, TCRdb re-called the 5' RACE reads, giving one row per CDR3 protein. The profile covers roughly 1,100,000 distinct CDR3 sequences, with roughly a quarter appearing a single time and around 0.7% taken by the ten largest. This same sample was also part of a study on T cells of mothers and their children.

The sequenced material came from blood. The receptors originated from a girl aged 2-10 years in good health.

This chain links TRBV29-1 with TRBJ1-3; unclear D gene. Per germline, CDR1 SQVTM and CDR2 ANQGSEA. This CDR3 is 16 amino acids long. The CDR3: CSVSLIPKDSGNTIYF. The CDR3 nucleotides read TGCAGTGTGTCCCTTATTCCCAAGGACTCTGGAAACACCATATATTTT.

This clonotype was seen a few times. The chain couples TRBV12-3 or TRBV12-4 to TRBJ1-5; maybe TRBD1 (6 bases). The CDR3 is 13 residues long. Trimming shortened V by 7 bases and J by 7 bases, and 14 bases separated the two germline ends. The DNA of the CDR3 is TGTGCCAGCACCCCAGGGGTGGGACAGCCCCAGCATTTT. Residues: CASTPGVGQPQHF.

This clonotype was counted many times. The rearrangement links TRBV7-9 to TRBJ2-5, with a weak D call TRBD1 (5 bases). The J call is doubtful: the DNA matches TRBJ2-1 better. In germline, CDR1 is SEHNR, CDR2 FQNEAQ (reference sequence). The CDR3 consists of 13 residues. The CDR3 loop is CASSLEIWTEQFF. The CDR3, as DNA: TGTGCCAGCAGCTTAGAGATTTGGACAGAGCAGTTCTTC.

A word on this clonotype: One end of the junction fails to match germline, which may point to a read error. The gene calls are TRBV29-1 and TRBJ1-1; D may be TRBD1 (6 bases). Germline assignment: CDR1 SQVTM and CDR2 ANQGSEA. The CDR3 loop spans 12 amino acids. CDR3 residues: CSVEGRGTEASF. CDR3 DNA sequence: TGCAGCGTTGAGGGCAGGGGTACTGAAGCTTCCTTT.

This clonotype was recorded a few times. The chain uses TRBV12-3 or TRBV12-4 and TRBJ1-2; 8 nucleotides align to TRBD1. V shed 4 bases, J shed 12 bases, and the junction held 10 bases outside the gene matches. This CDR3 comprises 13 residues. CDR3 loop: CASSSPGQVSHTF. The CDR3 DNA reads TGTGCCAGCAGTTCTCCGGGACAGGTGTCTCACACCTTC.

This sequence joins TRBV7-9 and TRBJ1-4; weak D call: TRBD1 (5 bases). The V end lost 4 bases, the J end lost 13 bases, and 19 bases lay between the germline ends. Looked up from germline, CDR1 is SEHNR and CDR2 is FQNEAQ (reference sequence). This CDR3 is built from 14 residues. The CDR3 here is CASSSRDGPTRLFF. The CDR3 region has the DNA TGTGCCAGCAGCTCCCGGGACGGACCCACCAGACTGTTTTTT.

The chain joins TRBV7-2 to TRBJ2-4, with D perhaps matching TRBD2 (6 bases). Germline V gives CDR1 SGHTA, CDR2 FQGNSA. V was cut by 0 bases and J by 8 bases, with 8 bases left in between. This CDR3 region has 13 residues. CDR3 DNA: TGTGCCAGCAGCTTAGCGGGGACTGACATTCAGTACTTC. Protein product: CASSLAGTDIQYF.

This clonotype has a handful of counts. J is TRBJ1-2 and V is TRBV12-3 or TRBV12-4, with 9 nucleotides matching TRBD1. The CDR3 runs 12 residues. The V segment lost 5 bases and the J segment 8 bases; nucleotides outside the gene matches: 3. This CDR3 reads CASSAGQGGYTF. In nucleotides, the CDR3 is TGTGCCAGCAGTGCTGGACAGGGGGGCTACACCTTC.

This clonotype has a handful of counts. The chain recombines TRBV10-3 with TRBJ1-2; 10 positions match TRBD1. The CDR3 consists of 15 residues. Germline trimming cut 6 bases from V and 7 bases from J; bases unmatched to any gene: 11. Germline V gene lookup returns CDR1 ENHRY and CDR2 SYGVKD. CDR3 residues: CAISSGTGDLSGYTF. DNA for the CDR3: TGTGCCATCAGCTCCGGGACAGGGGACTTGAGTGGCTACACCTTC.

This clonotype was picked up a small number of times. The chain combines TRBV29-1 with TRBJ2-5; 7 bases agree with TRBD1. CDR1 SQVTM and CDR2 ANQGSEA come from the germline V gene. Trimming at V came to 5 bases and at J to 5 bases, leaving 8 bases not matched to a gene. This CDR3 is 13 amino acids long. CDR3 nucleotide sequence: TGCAGCGTTCCACAGGGGACGGGGGAGACCCAGTACTTC. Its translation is CSVPQGTGETQYF.

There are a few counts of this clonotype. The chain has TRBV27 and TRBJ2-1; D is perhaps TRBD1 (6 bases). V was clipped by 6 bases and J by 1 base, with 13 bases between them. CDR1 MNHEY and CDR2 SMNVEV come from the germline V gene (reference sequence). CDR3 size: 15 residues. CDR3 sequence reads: CASSPGTPSYNEQFF. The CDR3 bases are TGTGCCAGCAGCCCCGGGACACCTTCCTACAATGAGCAGTTCTTC.

The CDR3 is CASSLGLTVTGELFF. CDR3 sequence (DNA): TGTGCCAGCAGCTTAGGGCTTACCGTCACCGGGGAGCTGTTTTTT. The chain recombines TRBV7-2 with TRBJ2-2; D is undetermined. In germline, CDR1 is SGHTA, CDR2 FQGNSA. The CDR3 is 15 amino acids. The V gene lost 1 base and the J gene lost 4 bases, with 10 bases spanning the gap.

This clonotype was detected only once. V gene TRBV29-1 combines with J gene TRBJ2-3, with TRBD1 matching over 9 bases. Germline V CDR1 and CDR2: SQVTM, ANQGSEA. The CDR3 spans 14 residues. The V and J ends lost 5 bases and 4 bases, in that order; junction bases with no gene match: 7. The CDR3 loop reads CSVRGTGWADTQYF. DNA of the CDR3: TGCAGCGTTCGGGGGACAGGGTGGGCAGATACGCAGTATTTT.

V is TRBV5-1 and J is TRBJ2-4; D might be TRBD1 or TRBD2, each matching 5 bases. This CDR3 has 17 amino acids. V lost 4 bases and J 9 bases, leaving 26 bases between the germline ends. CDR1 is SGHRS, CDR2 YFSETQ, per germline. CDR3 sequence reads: CASSPLGVGDEVAIQYF. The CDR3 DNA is TGCGCCAGCAGCCCTTTAGGGGTCGGGGATGAAGTGGCCATTCAGTACTTC.

The CDR3 DNA reads as TGCGCCAGCAGCGTATGGGACAGACCGAACACCGGGGAGCTGTTTTTT. Protein: CASSVWDRPNTGELFF. The genes are TRBV5-1 and TRBJ2-2, with 7 bases identical to TRBD1. The germline V gene encodes CDR1 SGHRS and CDR2 YFSETQ. After removal of 4 bases from V and 0 bases from J, the junction contained 6 bases not matched to a gene. This CDR3 spans 16 amino acids.

The CDR3 reads CAGPIKKRRYNEQFF. The CDR3 DNA is TGTGCCGGCCCTATCAAGAAGCGGCGATATAATGAGCAGTTCTTC. The chain is built from TRBV12-3 or TRBV12-4 and TRBJ2-5; D might be TRBD2 (5 bases). The last part of the DNA fits TRBJ2-1 better; the J call may be wrong. CDR3 size: 15 residues.

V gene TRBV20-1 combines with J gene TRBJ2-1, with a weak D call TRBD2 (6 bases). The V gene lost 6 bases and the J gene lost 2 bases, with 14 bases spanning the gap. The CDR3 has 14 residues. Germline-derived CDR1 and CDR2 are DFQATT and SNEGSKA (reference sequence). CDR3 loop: CSALRGGTYNEQFF. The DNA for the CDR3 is TGCAGTGCCCTACGGGGCGGGACCTACAATGAGCAGTTCTTC.

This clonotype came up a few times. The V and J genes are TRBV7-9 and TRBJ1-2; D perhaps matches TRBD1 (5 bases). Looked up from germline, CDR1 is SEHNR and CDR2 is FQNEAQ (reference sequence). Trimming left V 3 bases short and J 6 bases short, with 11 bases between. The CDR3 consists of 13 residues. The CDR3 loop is CASSFLWGNGYTF. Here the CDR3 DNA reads TGTGCCAGCAGCTTCCTCTGGGGGAATGGCTACACCTTC.

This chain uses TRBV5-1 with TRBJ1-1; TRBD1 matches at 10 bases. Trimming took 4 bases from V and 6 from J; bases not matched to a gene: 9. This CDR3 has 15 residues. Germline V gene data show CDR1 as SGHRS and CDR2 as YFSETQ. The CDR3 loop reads CASSPGGQGSAEAFF. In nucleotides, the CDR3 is TGCGCCAGCAGCCCGGGGGGACAGGGGAGCGCTGAAGCTTTCTTT.

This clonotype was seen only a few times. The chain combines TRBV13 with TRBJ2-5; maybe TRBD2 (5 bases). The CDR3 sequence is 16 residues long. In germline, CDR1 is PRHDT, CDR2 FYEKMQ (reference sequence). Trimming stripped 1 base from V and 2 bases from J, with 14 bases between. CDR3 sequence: CASSLEAGVGQETQYF. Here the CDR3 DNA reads TGTGCCAGCAGCTTAGAGGCCGGGGTTGGGCAAGAGACCCAGTACTTC.

The CDR3 DNA reads as TGTGCCAGCAGAGATGGGGATACGCAGTATTTT. Amino acids: CASRDGDTQYF. The chain recombines TRBV6-6 with TRBJ2-3; no reliable D call. The germline V gene has CDR1 MNHNY and CDR2 SVGAGI (reference sequence). CDR3 length: 11 amino acids. Trimming pared 6 bases from V and 6 bases from J, leaving 7 bases between.